The rows below give T cell receptor beta chains drawn from one sample of a study of shared clonotypes between healthy human individuals. This table comes from immunoSEQ multiplex PCR, and its TCRdb copy is limited to in-frame clones, with some not included. This table holds more than 1,200,000 clones, 97% to 99% found once. The sequenced material came from naive CD4+ T cells sorted from blood. Receptor source: a man younger than 40 in good health. Each CDR3 is given with its conserved first and last residue. D genes are given only for firm matches. Only some rows state a clone size, as once, few, many or a class for expanded clones.

TGTGCCAGCAGCCCTGGTGGGGGGTGGACTGAAGCTTTCTTT | CASSPGGGWTEAFF | - | TRBJ1-1 | TRBV5-4 | -
TGTGCCAGCAGCTTGGAATTGGCGGGGGCCCACGAGCAGTACTTC | CASSLELAGAHEQYF | - | TRBJ2-7 | TRBV7-2 | -
TGTGCCAGCAGCTTAGCTTTAGCTTCCTACAATGAGCAGTTCTTC | CASSLALASYNEQFF | - | TRBJ2-1 | TRBV7-2 | -
TGTGCCAGCAGTTACGTTCCCCCCGGCGTCGGGGGGGAGCAGTACTTC | CASSYVPPGVGGEQYF | TRBD2 | TRBJ2-7 | TRBV6-5 | once
TGCAGCGTTAAAGCGGGAGGAACCTACGAGCAGTACTTC | CSVKAGGTYEQYF | TRBD2 | TRBJ2-7 | TRBV29-1 | -
TGTGCCAGCAGCGTAACCGGGACAGGGGACTACGAGCAGTACTTC | CASSVTGTGDYEQYF | TRBD1 | TRBJ2-7 | TRBV7-8 | -
TGTGCTAGCAGCTTAGCCCCCAAGACTAGTAGCGGGCCGACCACAGATACGCAGTATTTT | CASSLAPKTSSGPTTDTQYF | TRBD2 | TRBJ2-3 | TRBV7-7 | -
TGTGCCAGCTGTAGCGGTACAGTTCTCGAGCAGTACTTC | CASCSGTVLEQYF | - | TRBJ2-7 | TRBV2 | -
TGTGCCAGCAGCCTCGAGCTAGCGGGAGGGCCGGATACGCAGTATTTT | CASSLELAGGPDTQYF | TRBD2 | TRBJ2-3 | TRBV7-6 | -
TGTGCCAGCTCTTCACTAGCGGGAGACCACAATGAGCAGTTCTTC | CASSSLAGDHNEQFF | TRBD2 | TRBJ2-1 | TRBV18 | -
TGCGCCAGCAGCCCCGCCCGACCTAATGAAAAACTGTTTTTT | CASSPARPNEKLFF | - | TRBJ1-4 | TRBV5-1 | -
TGCGCCAGCACCCTGGGAGGGGATTACAATGAGCAGTTCTTC | CASTLGGDYNEQFF | TRBD2 | TRBJ2-1 | TRBV5-1 | -
TGTGCCAGCAGACGTACTAGCGGGAGGGGATACGAGCAGTACTTC | CASRRTSGRGYEQYF | TRBD2 | TRBJ2-7 | TRBV28 | -
TGTGCCAGCAGACCCCGGGACAGATCTAACTATGGCTACACCTTC | CASRPRDRSNYGYTF | TRBD1 | TRBJ1-2 | TRBV28 | -
TGTGCCAGCAGCCCCAGGGAGGGACTAGCCTCCTACGAGCAGTACTTC | CASSPREGLASYEQYF | TRBD2 | TRBJ2-7 | TRBV7-2 | -
TGTGCCAGCAGCCTAGCGCTCTACGAGCAGTACTTC | CASSLALYEQYF | - | TRBJ2-7 | TRBV6-1 | once
TGTGCCAGTAGTTTACCCCAGGGGGGTCCTACCGGGGAGCTGTTTTTT | CASSLPQGGPTGELFF | - | TRBJ2-2 | TRBV19 | -
TGTGCCAGCGGGGGGGTAGGAAATCAGCCCCAGCATTTT | CASGGVGNQPQHF | - | TRBJ1-5 | TRBV19 | -